Presented here are 19 T cell receptor beta chains from one specimen sequenced in a study of blood T cell repertoires in COVID-19. Method: immunoSEQ multiplex PCR; TCRdb's copy keeps in-frame clones and lacks some. The table has around 6,200 clones, around nine tenths seen once. The sequencing input was peripheral blood. The receptors come from a human donor in a cohort sampled during active COVID-19.

The rearrangement uses TRBV2 and TRBJ2-2; perhaps TRBD1 as D (6 bases). The V gene lost 6 bases and the J gene lost 5 bases, with 16 bases spanning the gap. From germline, CDR1 is SNHLY and CDR2 FYNNEI. This CDR3 contains 15 residues. The CDR3 DNA follows: TGTGCCAGCAGCCGAAACTTACAGGGAACCGGGGAGCTGTTTTTT. Translation gives CASSRNLQGTGELFF.

This clone was seen just once. V is TRBV28 and J is TRBJ2-7, with 9 positions matching TRBD1. This CDR3 is 15 amino acids long. V shed 5 bases, J shed 1 base, and the junction held 6 bases outside the gene matches. Germline V gives CDR1 MDHEN, CDR2 SYDVKM. CDR3 protein: CASSPLGTGSYEQYF. CDR3 DNA: TGTGCCAGCAGTCCTCTGGGGACAGGGTCCTACGAGCAGTACTTC.

The V gene is TRBV7-9, the J gene TRBJ1-5; TRBD1 matches at 8 bases. The CDR3 is made up of 14 amino acids. Germline V gives CDR1 SEHNR, CDR2 FQNEAQ (reference sequence). J lost 6 bases, V lost 4 bases, and 5 bases had no gene match. DNA for the CDR3: TGTGCCAGCAGCTCACAGGGGGTAACTCAGCCCCAGCATTTT. Its translation is CASSSQGVTQPQHF.

This chain uses TRBV4-3 with TRBJ1-2; no reliable D call. Deletions cut 1 base from V and 6 bases from J, with 15 bases between. Germline V lookup: CDR1 LGHNA, CDR2 YSLEER. This CDR3 region has 15 residues. This chain's CDR3 is CASSQVRTDSDGYTF. CDR3 bases: TGCGCCAGCAGCCAAGTAAGAACGGACTCTGATGGCTACACCTTC.

The V gene is TRBV3-1 (or the pseudogene TRBV3-2), the J gene TRBJ2-1; TRBD2 agrees at 8 bases. The CDR3 is made up of 14 amino acids. Germline-derived CDR1 and CDR2 are LGHDT and YNNKEL (reference sequence). V shed 4 bases, J shed 8 bases, and the junction held 7 bases outside the gene matches. CDR3 nucleotide sequence: TGTGCCAGCAGCCTCCGGGGGGGTACCCATGAGCAGTTCTTC. Translation: CASSLRGGTHEQFF.

V usage is TRBV19 and J usage is TRBJ1-1; 9 bases agree with TRBD1. This CDR3 has 15 amino acids. Germline CDR1 and CDR2: LNHDA and SQIVND (reference sequence). J lost 5 bases, V lost 3 bases, and 7 bases had no gene match. CDR3 bases: TGTGCCAGTAGTATCTCCGGGACAGGGAGTACTGAAGCTTTCTTT. It translates to CASSISGTGSTEAFF.

The chain has TRBV4-3 and TRBJ2-7; weak D call: TRBD1 (5 bases). V was cut by 0 bases and J by 7 bases, with 16 bases left in between. CDR1 LGHNA and CDR2 YSLEER come from the germline V gene. CDR3 size: 15 residues. The CDR3 reads CASSQDVTGPWEQYF. DNA of the CDR3: TGCGCCAGCAGCCAAGATGTTACAGGTCCTTGGGAGCAGTACTTC.

This sequence joins TRBV19 and TRBJ1-6; D gene unclear. The CDR3 covers 15 residues. V lost 7 bases and J lost 8, with 18 bases in between. Germline assignment: CDR1 LNHDA and CDR2 SQIVND (reference sequence). CDR3 protein: CASKSLAGSDSPLHF. CDR3 DNA: TGTGCCAGTAAGAGCCTGGCGGGATCAGATTCACCCCTCCACTTT.

This clone is a singleton in its sample. The gene calls are TRBV2 and TRBJ1-2, with D hard to call. The CDR3 has 13 amino acids. V was pared by 7 bases and J by 3 bases, with 12 bases between. CDR1 and CDR2 from the germline V gene are SNHLY and FYNNEI. CDR3 coding DNA: TGTGCCAGCAAACTAGACACCGACTATGGCTACACCTTC. Translating gives CASKLDTDYGYTF.

The chain uses TRBV11-2 and TRBJ2-1, with TRBD2 matching 15 bases. This CDR3 is 16 amino acids long. With V trimmed by 5 bases and J by 1 base, 0 bases remained unmatched. From germline, CDR1 is SGHAT and CDR2 FQNNGV. This chain's CDR3 is CASSGTSGGSYNEQFF. The DNA of the CDR3 is TGTGCCAGCAGCGGGACTAGCGGGGGGTCCTACAATGAGCAGTTCTTC.

The rearrangement uses TRBV7-9 and TRBJ1-4, with unresolved D. Germline V gives CDR1 SEHNR, CDR2 FQNEAQ (reference sequence). The V end lost 5 bases, the J end lost 5 bases, and 12 bases lay between the germline ends. The CDR3 extends over 14 amino acids. Here the CDR3 reads CASSQPLENEKLFF. CDR3 nucleotides: TGTGCCAGCAGCCAACCCCTAGAGAATGAAAAACTGTTTTTT.

The chain combines TRBV5-5 with TRBJ1-1; tentatively, D is TRBD1 (6 bases). Trimming took off 7 bases at V and 4 bases at J, with 20 bases between the two ends. Germline V lookup: CDR1 SGHKS, CDR2 YYEKEE (reference sequence). This CDR3 has 15 residues. CDR3 residues: CASSGVAQGSTEAFF. The CDR3 DNA sequence: TGTGCCAGCTCAGGAGTTGCGCAGGGGAGCACTGAAGCTTTCTTT.

The V and J genes are TRBV2 and TRBJ1-4; D might be TRBD1 (5 bases). The CDR3 sequence is 13 residues long. V lost 6 bases and J 5 bases, leaving 10 bases between the germline ends. CDR1 is SNHLY, CDR2 FYNNEI, per germline. CDR3 amino acids: CASRGGNNEKLFF. The CDR3 DNA reads TGTGCCAGCAGGGGGGGGAACAATGAAAAACTGTTTTTT.

V is TRBV28 and J is TRBJ2-5, with 7 bases identical to TRBD1. The V gene end was trimmed by 2 bases and the J gene end by 4 bases; junction bases not matched to a gene: 4. The germline gives CDR1 MDHEN, CDR2 SYDVKM. This CDR3 is 14 amino acids long. The CDR3 DNA reads TGTGCCAGCAGTTTAGCAGGGGGAACAGAGACCCAGTACTTC. Its translation is CASSLAGGTETQYF. Supplemented by reference TRBV28 and TRBJ2-5, the full variable domain reads DVKVTQSSRYLVKRTGEKVFLECVQDMDHENMFWYRQDPGLGLRLIYFSYDVKMKEKGDIPEGYSVSREKKERFSLILESASTNQTSMYLCASSLAGGTETQYFGPGTRLLVL.

The V call is TRBV27, the J call TRBJ2-2; 9 bases agree with TRBD2. Unmatched junction bases numbered 6, after V lost 2 bases and J lost 2 bases. CDR3 length: 17 residues. The germline V gene has CDR1 MNHEY and CDR2 SMNVEV (reference sequence). The chain's CDR3 is CASSLGAGGPNTGELFF. CDR3 bases: TGTGCCAGCAGTTTAGGAGCGGGAGGTCCCAACACCGGGGAGCTGTTTTTT.

This clone appeared once. The rearrangement links TRBV9 to TRBJ2-1; 8 nucleotides agree with TRBD2. Germline lookup yields CDR1 SGDLS and CDR2 YYNGEE. The CDR3 loop spans 17 amino acids. The J segment lost 0 bases and the V segment lost 0 bases, leaving 5 bases of the junction unmatched. The CDR3 loop is CASSVGLAGSSYNEQFF. DNA for the CDR3: TGTGCCAGCAGCGTAGGGTTAGCGGGATCCTCCTACAATGAGCAGTTCTTC.

The chain joins TRBV28 to TRBJ2-7, with 7 nucleotides matching TRBD1. CDR1 MDHEN and CDR2 SYDVKM come from the germline V gene. The CDR3 runs to 14 residues. V was pared by 4 bases and J by 0 bases, with 3 bases of the junction left unmatched. The CDR3 DNA is TGTGCCAGCAGTTCAGGACAGGCCTCCTACGAGCAGTACTTC. Amino acids: CASSSGQASYEQYF.

This chain joins TRBV28 and TRBJ2-3; a possible D gene is TRBD1 (5 bases). This CDR3 spans 17 amino acids. The germline V gene encodes CDR1 MDHEN and CDR2 SYDVKM. The V and J ends lost 2 bases and 1 base respectively, with 16 bases between them. As DNA, the CDR3 is TGTGCCAGCAGTTTAACAGGAGCAGCAGATGGCACAGATACGCAGTATTTT. Translation gives CASSLTGAADGTDTQYF.

The V call is TRBV24-1, the J call TRBJ2-3; possibly TRBD1 for D (6 bases). This CDR3 spans 19 amino acids. Deletions cut 1 base from V and 2 bases from J, with 21 bases between. Germline V gene data show CDR1 as KGHDR and CDR2 as SFDVKD. CDR3 amino acids: CATSDLSVGHPINTDTQYF. The CDR3 DNA sequence: TGTGCCACCAGTGATTTATCCGTGGGACACCCGATCAACACAGATACGCAGTATTTT.